The present TCR beta chain was sequenced within a study of cytomegalovirus exposure and HLA in healthy donors. Here immunoSEQ multiplex PCR was the method, and the copy in TCRdb shows in-frame clones only, minus some. There are about 220,000 clones in the sample; approximately 88% occur only once, and 11% to 15% lies in the top ten. The CDR3 spans 17 residues. Germline CDR1 is LGHNT and CDR2 is FRNRAP. Trimming took 0 bases from V and 7 from J, leaving 22 bases between them. Sequencing was performed on PBMCs. This receptor was taken from a woman aged 25-40 years in good health and CMV-seropositive. The genes are TRBV12-5 and TRBJ2-7; a weak D match, TRBD1 (7 bases). CDR3: CASGLVISGDRAKEQYF. CDR3 in DNA: TGTGCTAGTGGTTTGGTGATTTCGGGGGACAGAGCTAAGGAGCAGTACTTC.